These T cell receptor beta chains were read from a single sample in a study of blood T cell repertoires in COVID-19. TCRdb keeps only in-frame clones here, not all; method: immunoSEQ multiplex PCR. In the table there are 150,000 or so clones, approximately 91% of which are singletons. The specimen was peripheral blood. These receptors originate from a human donor in a cohort sampled during active COVID-19. Both conserved end residues are part of each CDR3. A D gene is named only where the DNA matches it firmly.

j_call d_call v_call cdr3_aa
TRBJ2-2 TRBD1 TRBV29-1 CSVVKTGGTGELFF
TRBJ2-7 TRBD1 TRBV5-6 CASSLLTGSYEQYF
TRBJ2-3 . TRBV7-3 CASSLDRSTDTQYF
TRBJ2-1 . TRBV19 CASSSTGHNEQFF
TRBJ2-1 TRBD2 TRBV11-2 CASSSTAGGPYNEQFF
TRBJ2-2 TRBD2 TRBV6-5 CASTWTSATGELFF
TRBJ2-3 TRBD2 TRBV6-6 CASSQFSGGVATYTQYF
TRBJ1-2 . TRBV6-6 CASSPDSGRFNYGYTF
TRBJ2-3 . TRBV6-1 CASSEHAGRTDTQYF
TRBJ2-7 . TRBV6-1 CASSELGEVYEQYF
TRBJ1-3 . TRBV7-2 CASSLRLGNTIYF
TRBJ1-1 . TRBV2 CASSRTELTEAFF
TRBJ2-7 TRBD1 TRBV27 CASSLFGDRPYYEQYF
TRBJ2-2 TRBD1 TRBV7-6 CASSLGGQVSGELFF
TRBJ2-5 TRBD2 TRBV19 CASSFGLAGDQETQYF
TRBJ2-1 TRBD2 TRBV5-1 CATRAGSSYNEQFF
TRBJ2-2 . TRBV28 CASSRESTGELFF
TRBJ2-7 . TRBV7-9 CASVPSDSYEQYF
TRBJ1-5 . TRBV6-5 CAAGVAKPQHF
TRBJ1-4 . TRBV7-2 CASSIRTVEKLFF
TRBJ1-2 . TRBV7-2 CASAWTLDRGYTF
TRBJ1-6 . TRBV7-2 CASSPQVSPNSPLHF
TRBJ2-2 TRBD2 TRBV4-1 CASKRGADTGELFF
TRBJ2-7 TRBD1 TRBV5-1 CASSYGQGIDSYEQYF
TRBJ2-1 TRBD2 TRBV7-8 CASSLAGTSMYEQFF
TRBJ2-7 . TRBV3-1/TRBV3-2 CASGGAYEQYF
TRBJ2-5 TRBD2 TRBV28 CASSPRGGGETQYF
TRBJ2-3 . TRBV20-1 CSAPTTTQYF
TRBJ1-1 . TRBV5-1 CASSLGGEVNTEAFF
TRBJ2-5 TRBD2 TRBV7-2 CASSSGGPPWETQYF
TRBJ1-3 . TRBV25-1 CASSEWGRGTGNTIYF
TRBJ2-2 . TRBV5-1 CASSLRQGTTGELFF
TRBJ2-7 . TRBV7-3 CASSLRASYEQYF
TRBJ2-5 TRBD1 TRBV7-2 CASSPRTGGRETQYF
TRBJ2-2 TRBD2 TRBV18 CASSPEWSGGTHTGELFF
TRBJ2-5 . TRBV18 CASSPHAPGQQETQYF
TRBJ2-1 TRBD2 TRBV7-2 CASSPSPGGAYNEQFF
TRBJ1-3 TRBD1 TRBV7-9 CASSGTGGKISGNTIYF
TRBJ2-7 TRBD2 TRBV11-2 CASSPRTSGAYEQYF
TRBJ1-1 . TRBV18 CASSSGRNTEAFF
TRBJ2-5 . TRBV6-2/TRBV6-3 CASSYVRYPFQETQYF